Listed here is a single T cell receptor beta chain. The sample comes from a study of blood T cell repertoires in COVID-19. Source study methods: Amplification with reference gene primers provided the estimates of nucleated cell counts. TCRdb keeps only in-frame clones here, not all; method: immunoSEQ multiplex PCR. The DNA was the basis for D and trimming; V, J and clone size are from that table. The repertoire includes approximately 500,000 clones, approximately 85% of them detected once, and approximately 3.2% sits in the top ten. Germline CDR1 reads WNHNN; CDR2 reads SYGVQD (reference sequence). This CDR3 is 14 amino acids long. J was trimmed by 4 bases and V by 6 bases; bases with no gene match: 6.

This chain joins TRBV10-1 and TRBJ1-2; 9 bases line up with TRBD1. Sequencing was done on a sample of peripheral blood. This sequence originates from a human donor in a cohort sampled during active COVID-19. CDR3 region: CASSFTGGVYGYTF. The CDR3 DNA reads as TGCGCCAGCAGCTTTACAGGGGGCGTCTATGGCTACACCTTC.